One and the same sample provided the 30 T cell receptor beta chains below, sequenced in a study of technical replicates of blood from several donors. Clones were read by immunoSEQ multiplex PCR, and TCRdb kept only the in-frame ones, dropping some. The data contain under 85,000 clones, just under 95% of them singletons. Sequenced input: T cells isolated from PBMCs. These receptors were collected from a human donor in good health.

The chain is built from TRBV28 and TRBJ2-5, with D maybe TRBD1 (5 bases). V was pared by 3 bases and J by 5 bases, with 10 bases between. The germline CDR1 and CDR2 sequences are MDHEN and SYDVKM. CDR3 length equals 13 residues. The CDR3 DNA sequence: TGTGCCAGCAGTTTGCCTGGACACGAGACCCAGTACTTC. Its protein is CASSLPGHETQYF. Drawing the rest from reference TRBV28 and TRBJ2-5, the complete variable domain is DVKVTQSSRYLVKRTGEKVFLECVQDMDHENMFWYRQDPGLGLRLIYFSYDVKMKEKGDIPEGYSVSREKKERFSLILESASTNQTSMYLCASSLPGHETQYFGPGTRLLVL.

The chain's CDR3 is CASSNRGRGTNTEAFF. For the CDR3, the DNA is TGTGCCAGCAGTAATAGGGGGAGGGGTACGAACACTGAAGCTTTCTTT. V gene TRBV7-9 combines with J gene TRBJ1-1, with D tentatively TRBD1 (6 bases). Germline V CDR1 and CDR2: SEHNR, FQNEAQ (reference sequence). With 6 bases removed from V and 1 base from J, the gap between germline ends came to 18 bases. The CDR3 runs 16 residues.

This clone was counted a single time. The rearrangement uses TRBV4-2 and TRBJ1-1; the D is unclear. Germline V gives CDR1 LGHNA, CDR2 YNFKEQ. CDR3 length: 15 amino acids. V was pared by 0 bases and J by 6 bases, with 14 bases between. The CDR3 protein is CASSQEQPQVAEAFF. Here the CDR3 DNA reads TGTGCCAGCAGCCAAGAACAACCCCAAGTCGCTGAAGCTTTCTTT.

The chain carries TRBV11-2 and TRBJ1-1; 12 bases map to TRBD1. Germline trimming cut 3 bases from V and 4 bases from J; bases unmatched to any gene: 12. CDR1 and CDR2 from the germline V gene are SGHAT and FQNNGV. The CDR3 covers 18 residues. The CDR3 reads CASSFPIRDRGLSTEAFF. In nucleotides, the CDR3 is TGTGCCAGCAGCTTCCCTATCCGGGACAGGGGGCTGAGCACTGAAGCTTTCTTT.

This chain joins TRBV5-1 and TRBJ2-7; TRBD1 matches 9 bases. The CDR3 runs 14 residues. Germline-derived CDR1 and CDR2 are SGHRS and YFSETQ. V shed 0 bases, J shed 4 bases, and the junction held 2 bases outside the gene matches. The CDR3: CASSLVGQGYEQYF. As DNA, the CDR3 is TGCGCCAGCAGCTTGGTTGGACAGGGGTACGAGCAGTACTTC.

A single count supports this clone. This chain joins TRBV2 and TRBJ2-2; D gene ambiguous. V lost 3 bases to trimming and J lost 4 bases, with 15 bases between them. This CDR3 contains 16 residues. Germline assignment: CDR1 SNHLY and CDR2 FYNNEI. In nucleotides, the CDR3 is TGTGCCAGCAGTGAGGGCATACTTGGTCTCACCGGGGAGCTGTTTTTT. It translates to CASSEGILGLTGELFF. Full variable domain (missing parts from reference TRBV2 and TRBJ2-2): EPEVTQTPSHQVTQMGQEVILRCVPISNHLYFYWYRQILGQKVEFLVSFYNNEISEKSEIFDDQFSVERPDGSNFTLKIRSTKLEDSAMYFCASSEGILGLTGELFFGEGSRLTVL.

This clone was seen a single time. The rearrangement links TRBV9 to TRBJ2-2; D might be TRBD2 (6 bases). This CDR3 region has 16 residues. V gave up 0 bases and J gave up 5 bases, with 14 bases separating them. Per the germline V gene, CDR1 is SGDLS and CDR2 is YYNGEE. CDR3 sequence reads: CASSVGGFAGTGELFF. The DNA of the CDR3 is TGTGCCAGCAGCGTAGGGGGGTTTGCGGGGACCGGGGAGCTGTTTTTT. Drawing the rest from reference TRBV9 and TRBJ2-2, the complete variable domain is DSGVTQTPKHLITATGQRVTLRCSPRSGDLSVYWYQQSLDQGLQFLIQYYNGEERAKGNILERFSAQQFPDLHSELNLSSLELGDSALYFCASSVGGFAGTGELFFGEGSRLTVL.

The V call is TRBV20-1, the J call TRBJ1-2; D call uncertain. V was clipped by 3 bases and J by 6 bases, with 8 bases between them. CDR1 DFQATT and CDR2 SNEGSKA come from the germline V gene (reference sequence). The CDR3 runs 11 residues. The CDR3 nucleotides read TGCAGTGCTAGCCCGGAGGATGGCTACACCTTC. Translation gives CSASPEDGYTF.

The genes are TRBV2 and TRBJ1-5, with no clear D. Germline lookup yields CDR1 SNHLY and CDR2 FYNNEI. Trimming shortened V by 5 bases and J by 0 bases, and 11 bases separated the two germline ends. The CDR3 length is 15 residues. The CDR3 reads CASSLQRYSNQPQHF. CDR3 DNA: TGTGCCAGCAGTCTTCAGCGCTATAGCAATCAGCCCCAGCATTTT.

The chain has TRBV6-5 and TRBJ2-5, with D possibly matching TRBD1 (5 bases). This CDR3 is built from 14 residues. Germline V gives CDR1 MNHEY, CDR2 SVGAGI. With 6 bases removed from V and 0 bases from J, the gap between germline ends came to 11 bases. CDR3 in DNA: TGTGCCAGCAGCATTCCAGGGTACCAAGAGACCCAGTACTTC. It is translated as CASSIPGYQETQYF.

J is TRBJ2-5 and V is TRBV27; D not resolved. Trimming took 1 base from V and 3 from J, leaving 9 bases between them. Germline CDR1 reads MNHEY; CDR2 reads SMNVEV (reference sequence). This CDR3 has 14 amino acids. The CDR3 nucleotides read TGTGCCAGCAGTTTATATGACTCTAAAGAGACCCAGTACTTC. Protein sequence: CASSLYDSKETQYF.

In DNA, the CDR3 is TGTGCCAGCAGCACCGCGACAGGGGGCATAGATACGCAGTATTTT. Translation gives CASSTATGGIDTQYF. This sequence joins TRBV7-3 and TRBJ2-3; 10 nucleotides line up with TRBD1. Germline trimming cut 5 bases from V and 5 bases from J; bases unmatched to any gene: 7. The CDR3 has 15 amino acids. CDR1 is SGHTA and CDR2 is FQGTGA in the germline V gene. The complete variable domain, with remaining parts taken from reference TRBV7-3 and TRBJ2-3, reads GAGVSQTPSNKVTEKGKYVELRCDPISGHTALYWYRQSLGQGPEFLIYFQGTGAADDSGLPNDRFFAVRPEGSVSTLKIQRTERGDSAVYLCASSTATGGIDTQYFGPGTRLTVL.

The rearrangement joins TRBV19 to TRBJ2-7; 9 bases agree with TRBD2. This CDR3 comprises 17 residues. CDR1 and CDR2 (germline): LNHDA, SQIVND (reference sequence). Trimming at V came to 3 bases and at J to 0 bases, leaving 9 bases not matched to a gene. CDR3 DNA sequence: TGTGCCAGTAGTATTTCAACTAGCGGGTACAGCTCCTACGAGCAGTACTTC. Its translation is CASSISTSGYSSYEQYF.

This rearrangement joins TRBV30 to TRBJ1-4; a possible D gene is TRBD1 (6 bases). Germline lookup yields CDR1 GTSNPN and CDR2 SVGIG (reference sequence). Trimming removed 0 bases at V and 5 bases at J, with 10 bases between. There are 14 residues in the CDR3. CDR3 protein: CAWSVTQGNEKLFF. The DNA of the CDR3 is TGTGCCTGGAGTGTAACACAGGGAAATGAAAAACTGTTTTTT.

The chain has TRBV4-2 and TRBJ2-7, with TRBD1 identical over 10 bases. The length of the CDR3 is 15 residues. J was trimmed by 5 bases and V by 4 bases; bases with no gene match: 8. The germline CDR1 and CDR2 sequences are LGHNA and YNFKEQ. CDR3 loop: CASSPQGQGFDEQYF. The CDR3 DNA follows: TGTGCCAGCAGCCCCCAGGGACAGGGGTTCGACGAGCAGTACTTC.

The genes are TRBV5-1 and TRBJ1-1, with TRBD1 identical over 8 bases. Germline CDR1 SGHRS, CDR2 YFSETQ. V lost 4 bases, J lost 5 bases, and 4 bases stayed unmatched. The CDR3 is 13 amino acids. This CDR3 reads CASSIDRGTEAFF. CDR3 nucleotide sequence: TGCGCCAGCAGCATAGACAGGGGAACTGAAGCTTTCTTT.

The CDR3, as DNA: TGTGCCAGCAGCTTAACTTCGGGGGACGAGCAGTACTTC. Translating gives CASSLTSGDEQYF. V gene TRBV7-3 combines with J gene TRBJ2-7, with D possibly being TRBD2 (6 bases). CDR3 length: 13 amino acids. CDR1 is SGHTA, CDR2 FQGTGA, per germline. Trimming shortened V by 0 bases and J by 5 bases, and 8 bases separated the two germline ends.

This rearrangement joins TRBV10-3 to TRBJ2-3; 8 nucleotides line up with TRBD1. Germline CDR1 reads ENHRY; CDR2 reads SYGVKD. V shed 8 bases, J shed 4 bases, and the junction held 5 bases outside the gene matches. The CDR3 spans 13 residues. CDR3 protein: CAIRPGGADTQYF. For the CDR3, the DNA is TGTGCCATCCGGCCAGGGGGCGCAGATACGCAGTATTTT.

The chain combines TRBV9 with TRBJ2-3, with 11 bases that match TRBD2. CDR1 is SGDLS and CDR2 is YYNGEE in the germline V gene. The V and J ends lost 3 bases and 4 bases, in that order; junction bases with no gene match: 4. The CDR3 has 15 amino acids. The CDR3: CASSDSGRAADTQYF. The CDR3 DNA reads TGTGCCAGCAGCGATAGCGGGAGGGCAGCAGATACGCAGTATTTT.

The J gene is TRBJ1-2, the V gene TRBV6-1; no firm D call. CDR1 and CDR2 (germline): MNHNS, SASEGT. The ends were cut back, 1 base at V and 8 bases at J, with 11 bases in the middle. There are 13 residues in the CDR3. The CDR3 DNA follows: TGTGCCAGCAGTGAAGGGAGGGTCGGAGGCTACACCTTC. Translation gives CASSEGRVGGYTF.

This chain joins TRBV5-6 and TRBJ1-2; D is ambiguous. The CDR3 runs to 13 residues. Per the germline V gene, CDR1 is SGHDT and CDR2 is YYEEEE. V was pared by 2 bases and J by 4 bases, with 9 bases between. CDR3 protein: CASSFEQLYGYTF. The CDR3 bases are TGTGCCAGCAGCTTCGAACAGCTCTATGGCTACACCTTC.

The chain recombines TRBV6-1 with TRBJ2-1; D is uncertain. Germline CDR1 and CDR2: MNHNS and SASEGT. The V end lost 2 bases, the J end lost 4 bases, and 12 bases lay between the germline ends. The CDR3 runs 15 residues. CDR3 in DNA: TGTGCCAGCAGTGAACCACCCACAGCATACAATGAGCAGTTCTTC. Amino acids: CASSEPPTAYNEQFF.

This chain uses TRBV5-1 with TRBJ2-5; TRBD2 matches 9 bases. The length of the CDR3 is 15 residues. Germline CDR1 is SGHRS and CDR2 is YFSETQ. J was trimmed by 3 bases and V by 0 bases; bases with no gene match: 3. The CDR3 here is CASSLEASGKETQYF. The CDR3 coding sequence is TGCGCCAGCAGCTTGGAGGCTAGCGGGAAAGAGACCCAGTACTTC.

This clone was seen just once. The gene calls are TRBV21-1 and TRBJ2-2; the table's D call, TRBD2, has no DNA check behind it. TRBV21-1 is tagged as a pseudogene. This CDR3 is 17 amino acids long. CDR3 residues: CASRNVAGGRHTGELFF. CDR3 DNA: TGTGCCAGTAGAAACGTAGCGGGAGGGCGACACACCGGGGAGCTGTTTTTT.

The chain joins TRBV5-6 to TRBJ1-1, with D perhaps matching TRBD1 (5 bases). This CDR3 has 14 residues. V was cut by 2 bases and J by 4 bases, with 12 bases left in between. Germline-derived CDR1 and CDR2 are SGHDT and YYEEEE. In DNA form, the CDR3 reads TGTGCCAGCAGCTTCCCGACAGCCCTCACTGAAGCTTTCTTT. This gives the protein CASSFPTALTEAFF.

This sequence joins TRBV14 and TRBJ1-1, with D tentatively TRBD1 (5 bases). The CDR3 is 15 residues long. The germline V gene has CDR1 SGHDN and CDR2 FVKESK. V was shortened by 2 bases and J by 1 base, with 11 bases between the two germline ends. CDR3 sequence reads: CASSQNQGRNTEAFF. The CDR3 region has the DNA TGTGCCAGCAGCCAAAATCAGGGAAGGAACACTGAAGCTTTCTTT.

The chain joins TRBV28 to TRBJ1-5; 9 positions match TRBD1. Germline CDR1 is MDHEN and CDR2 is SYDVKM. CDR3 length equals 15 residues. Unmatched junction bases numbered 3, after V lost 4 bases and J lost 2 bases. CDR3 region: CASSWTGVGNQPQHF. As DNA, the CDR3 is TGTGCCAGCAGTTGGACAGGGGTCGGCAATCAGCCCCAGCATTTT.

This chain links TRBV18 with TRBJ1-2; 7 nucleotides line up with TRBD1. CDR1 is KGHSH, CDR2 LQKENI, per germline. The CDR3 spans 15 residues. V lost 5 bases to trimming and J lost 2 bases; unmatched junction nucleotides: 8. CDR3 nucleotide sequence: TGTGCCAGCTCAGGAACTGGGACAGCCAACTATGGCTACACCTTC. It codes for CASSGTGTANYGYTF. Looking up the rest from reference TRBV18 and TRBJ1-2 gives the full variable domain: NAGVMQNPRHLVRRRGQEARLRCSPMKGHSHVYWYRQLPEEGLKFMVYLQKENIIDESGMPKERFSAEFPKEGPSILRIQQVVRGDSAAYFCASSGTGTANYGYTFGSGTRLTVV.

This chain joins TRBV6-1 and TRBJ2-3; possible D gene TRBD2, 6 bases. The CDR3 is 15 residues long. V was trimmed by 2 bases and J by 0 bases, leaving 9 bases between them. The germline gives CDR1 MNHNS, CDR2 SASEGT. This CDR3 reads CASSETGTSTDTQYF. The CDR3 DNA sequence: TGTGCCAGCAGTGAAACCGGGACTAGCACAGATACGCAGTATTTT.

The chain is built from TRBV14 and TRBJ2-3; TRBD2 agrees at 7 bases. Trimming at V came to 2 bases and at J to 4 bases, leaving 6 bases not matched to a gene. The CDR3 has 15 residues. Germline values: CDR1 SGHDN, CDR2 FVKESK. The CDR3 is CASSQRLAISDTQYF. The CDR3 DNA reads TGTGCCAGCAGCCAACGACTAGCTATATCAGATACGCAGTATTTT. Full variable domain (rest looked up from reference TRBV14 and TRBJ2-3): EAGVTQFPSHSVIEKGQTVTLRCDPISGHDNLYWYRRVMGKEIKFLLHFVKESKQDESGMPNNRFLAERTGGTYSTLKVQPAELEDSGVYFCASSQRLAISDTQYFGPGTRLTVL.